The 17 T cell receptor beta chains presented below share a single source sample, sequenced in a study of beta chain features in type 1 diabetes. General study points: Significant though moderate, a shortening of TCRB CDR3s appeared in all four CD4+ subsets of Type 1 diabetes patients.

cDNA synthesis used the whole RNA isolate, giving expressed TCRB sequences. Only in-frame clones appear in the TCRdb table, and some are missing; sequencing was by immunoSEQ multiplex PCR. Of 300,000 to 350,000 clones listed, roughly a tenth are singletons. These TCRs' antigens remain unknown. The specimen was central memory CD4+ T cells from blood. Receptor source: a man aged 25 to 40 with type 1 diabetes.

V gene TRBV6-1 combines with J gene TRBJ1-4; D is unclear. V was shortened by 4 bases and J by 8 bases, with 8 bases between the two germline ends. The CDR3 is 12 amino acids. Per germline, CDR1 MNHNS and CDR2 SASEGT. This CDR3 reads CASSVNTEKLFF. CDR3 nucleotides: TGTGCCAGCAGTGTGAATACCGAAAAACTGTTTTTT.

The chain carries TRBV4-3 and TRBJ1-1, with D unresolved. V shed 0 bases and J shed 6 bases, with 8 bases lying between them. The CDR3 spans 13 residues. CDR1 is LGHNA, CDR2 YSLEER, per germline. The CDR3 here is CASSQDLDAEAFF. The CDR3 nucleotides read TGCGCCAGCAGCCAAGATCTAGATGCTGAAGCTTTCTTT.

This chain uses TRBV19 with TRBJ2-5, with 7 bases matching TRBD1. Germline V gives CDR1 LNHDA, CDR2 SQIVND (reference sequence). The CDR3 loop spans 13 amino acids. Trimming took 5 bases from V and 3 from J; bases not matched to a gene: 3. In nucleotides, the CDR3 is TGTGCCAGTAGTGCCGGGACAGAAGAGACCCAGTACTTC. This codes for CASSAGTEETQYF.

This clone was observed a few times. V and J are TRBV4-1 and TRBJ1-1; D unclear. CDR1 is MGHRA and CDR2 is YSYEKL in the germline V gene. The CDR3 has 14 residues. V lost 0 bases to trimming and J lost 2 bases, with 7 bases between them. The CDR3 is CASSQDSFNTEAFF. The DNA of the CDR3 is TGCGCCAGCAGCCAAGACAGCTTCAACACTGAAGCTTTCTTT.

V usage is TRBV11-2 and J usage is TRBJ1-1; D not certain. The CDR3 is 12 residues long. Germline assignment: CDR1 SGHAT and CDR2 FQNNGV. With 1 base removed from V and 2 bases from J, the gap between germline ends came to 2 bases. This CDR3 is CASSLANTEAFF. The CDR3 DNA sequence: TGTGCCAGCAGCTTAGCCAACACTGAAGCTTTCTTT.

Ten or more counts support this clone. The gene calls are TRBV7-9 and TRBJ2-3; TRBD2 matches at 9 bases. The CDR3 extends over 16 amino acids. The trim removed 4 bases at V and 1 base at J, leaving 6 bases unmatched. The germline V gene encodes CDR1 SEHNR and CDR2 FQNEAQ (reference sequence). The CDR3 coding sequence is TGTGCCAGCAGCTCTTGGACTAGCGCTGGCACAGATACGCAGTATTTT. It codes for CASSSWTSAGTDTQYF. The full variable domain, with the rest looked up from reference TRBV7-9 and TRBJ2-3, is DTGVSQNPRHKITKRGQNVTFRCDPISEHNRLYWYRQTLGQGPEFLTYFQNEAQLEKSRLLSDRFSAERPKGSFSTLEIQRTEQGDSAMYLCASSSWTSAGTDTQYFGPGTRLTVL.

The chain joins TRBV30 to TRBJ2-3, with TRBD2 identical over 16 bases. Germline-derived CDR1 and CDR2 are GTSNPN and SVGIG (reference sequence). V lost 4 bases, J lost 4 bases, and 8 bases stayed unmatched. This CDR3 has 17 amino acids. The CDR3 loop reads CAWNSGTSGGVPDTQYF. As DNA, the CDR3 is TGTGCCTGGAACTCCGGGACTAGCGGGGGGGTGCCAGATACGCAGTATTTT.

This clone was seen only a few times. Distinct nucleotide sequences in the sample also encode this CDR3. V gene TRBV4-3 combines with J gene TRBJ1-1; no firm D call. Trimming stripped 0 bases from V and 3 bases from J, with 8 bases between. CDR1 is LGHNA, CDR2 YSLEER, per germline. The CDR3 covers 14 residues. Written as DNA, the CDR3 is TGCGCCAGCAGCCAAGAATTGGGCGACACTGAAGCTTTCTTT. Amino acids: CASSQELGDTEAFF.

The genes are TRBV30 and TRBJ2-6, with 10 bases identical to TRBD1. Germline V gene sequence: CDR1 GTSNPN, CDR2 SVGIG (reference sequence). CDR3 length: 14 residues. The trim removed 5 bases at V and 12 bases at J, leaving 10 bases unmatched. The CDR3 here is CAWGPGTGEGVLTF. The CDR3 region has the DNA TGTGCCTGGGGGCCCGGGACAGGGGAAGGCGTCCTGACTTTC.

The chain employs TRBV7-2 and TRBJ1-1, with D perhaps TRBD1 (6 bases). CDR3 length: 16 amino acids. From germline, CDR1 is SGHTA and CDR2 FQGNSA. Trimming removed 5 bases at V and 1 base at J, with 17 bases between. CDR3 region: CASSPRGPSGNTEAFF. The CDR3 DNA reads TGTGCCAGCAGCCCGCGGGGGCCCTCAGGGAACACTGAAGCTTTCTTT.

The chain couples TRBV14 to TRBJ1-5; D not certain. Germline CDR1 is SGHDN and CDR2 is FVKESK. Trimming cost V 1 base and J 6 bases, with 10 bases left between them. The CDR3 length is 14 residues. The CDR3 DNA follows: TGTGCCAGCAGCCAAGGGCGATCGGGTCAGCCCCAGCATTTT. Its translation is CASSQGRSGQPQHF.

The V and J genes are TRBV5-6 and TRBJ1-1; D is uncertain. The length of the CDR3 is 14 residues. Germline V gene data show CDR1 as SGHDT and CDR2 as YYEEEE. V shed 1 base and J shed 1 base, with 8 bases lying between them. The DNA for the CDR3 is TGTGCCAGCAGCTTGACAGCCAAGAACACTGAAGCTTTCTTT. It is translated as CASSLTAKNTEAFF.

This clone occurred a few times. The chain uses TRBV28 and TRBJ2-7, with D tentatively TRBD2 (6 bases). Trimming shortened V by 7 bases and J by 4 bases, and 17 bases separated the two germline ends. The CDR3 runs to 14 residues. The V gene's germline CDR1 is MDHEN and CDR2 SYDVKM. The CDR3, as DNA: TGTGCCAGCACTAAGGGACCGGGACTGTACGAGCAGTACTTC. This sequence encodes CASTKGPGLYEQYF.

To note about this clone: The sample contains more than one DNA sequence encoding this CDR3. The chain joins TRBV7-2 to TRBJ1-2; D unclear. The V end lost 3 bases, the J end lost 5 bases, and 7 bases lay between the germline ends. Germline assignment: CDR1 SGHTA and CDR2 FQGNSA. CDR3 length: 12 amino acids. The CDR3 nucleotides are TGTGCCAGCAGCTTGCCCGGGTATGGCTACACCTTC. This gives the protein CASSLPGYGYTF.

This clone has a handful of counts. The chain is built from TRBV10-3 and TRBJ1-2; D is uncertain. CDR3 length: 13 amino acids. Germline values: CDR1 ENHRY, CDR2 SYGVKD. V was cut by 3 bases and J by 4 bases, with 9 bases left in between. The CDR3 nucleotides read TGTGCCATCAGTGAAATAGGCCTCTATGGCTACACCTTC. It codes for CAISEIGLYGYTF.

This clone was seen only a few times. The chain links TRBV15 to TRBJ2-3, with 16 bases aligning to TRBD2. CDR1 is LNHNV and CDR2 is YYDKDF in the germline V gene (reference sequence). The CDR3 extends over 16 amino acids. V was pared by 8 bases and J by 4 bases, with 6 bases of the junction left unmatched. DNA of the CDR3: TGTGCCACCGTGCTAGGGACTAGCGGGGGGGCAGATACGCAGTATTTT. This translates into CATVLGTSGGADTQYF.

A few counts support this clone. V is TRBV29-1 and J is TRBJ1-5; TRBD1 aligns across 11 bases. Germline loops: CDR1 SQVTM, CDR2 ANQGSEA. The CDR3 is 16 residues long. V shed 7 bases, J shed 2 bases, and the junction held 10 bases outside the gene matches. CDR3 in amino acids: CSAWTGGNEGNQPQHF. The CDR3, as DNA: TGCAGCGCCTGGACAGGGGGCAATGAGGGCAATCAGCCCCAGCATTTT.